The 6 T cell receptor beta chains below come from one sample, sequenced in a study of blood T cell repertoires in COVID-19 (dated by TCRdb to 2020 to 2022). Library method: the immunoSEQ multiplex PCR assay. The table comes from immuneACCESS by way of TCRdb, which keeps in-frame sequences with V and J called. Part of the clones is missing from these tables; in studies checked, under half for an unresolved V gene and the rest for unknown reasons. This sample comprises 300,000 to 350,000 clones, about 90% of them detected only once. In total, the top ten clones hold just over 1% of the sample. The sequencing input was PBMCs or T cells enriched from blood (not recorded which). The receptors originated from a woman under 40 who had been exposed to COVID-19.

A few counts support this clone. This chain uses TRBV18 with TRBJ1-2; TRBD1 aligns across 8 bases. The CDR3 has 14 amino acids. Looked up from germline, CDR1 is KGHSH and CDR2 is LQKENI. After removal of 4 bases from V and 6 bases from J, the junction contained 7 bases not matched to a gene. For the CDR3, the DNA is TGTGCCAGCTCACAGCAGACAGGGGAGGATGGCTACACCTTC. As protein: CASSQQTGEDGYTF.

The V and J genes are TRBV30 and TRBJ1-4; TRBD1 matches at 8 bases. Germline loops: CDR1 GTSNPN, CDR2 SVGIG (reference sequence). This CDR3 has 14 residues. V was clipped by 2 bases and J by 5 bases; unmatched bases: 4. CDR3 region: CAWSRQGLNEKLFF. Here the CDR3 DNA reads TGTGCCTGGAGTAGACAGGGGTTGAATGAAAAACTGTTTTTT.

The chain has TRBV10-2 and TRBJ2-7; a weak D match, TRBD1 (5 bases). The V end was cut by 6 bases, the J end by 3 bases, with 15 bases between. Germline V gene sequence: CDR1 WSHSY, CDR2 SAAADI. This CDR3 is 14 amino acids long. The CDR3 loop reads CASSGQGTGYEQYF. The CDR3 DNA sequence: TGCGCCAGCAGCGGGCAGGGAACGGGCTACGAGCAGTACTTC.

The gene calls are TRBV9 and TRBJ2-1; D unresolved. The germline V gene has CDR1 SGDLS and CDR2 YYNGEE. This CDR3 has 16 residues. Trimming pared 4 bases from V and 0 bases from J, leaving 14 bases between. The CDR3 protein is CASSPRHTSSYNEQFF. DNA of the CDR3: TGTGCCAGCAGCCCCCGTCATACCAGCTCCTACAATGAGCAGTTCTTC.

The V call is TRBV3-1 (or the pseudogene TRBV3-2), the J call TRBJ1-4, with 7 nucleotides matching TRBD1. Trimming at V came to 1 base and at J to 4 bases, leaving 6 bases not matched to a gene. Germline lookup yields CDR1 LGHDT and CDR2 YNNKEL (reference sequence). This CDR3 spans 16 amino acids. The CDR3 loop is CASSQVRGQINEKLFF. CDR3 in DNA: TGTGCCAGCAGCCAAGTTCGGGGACAGATTAATGAAAAACTGTTTTTT.

The V call is TRBV7-9, the J call TRBJ2-5; 8 bases match TRBD2. V lost 5 bases to trimming and J lost 5 bases; unmatched junction nucleotides: 7. The germline gives CDR1 SEHNR, CDR2 FQNEAQ (reference sequence). The CDR3 contains 14 residues. In DNA form, the CDR3 reads TGTGCCAGCAGCCAAGGGACTAGAGAGGAGACCCAGTACTTC. This encodes CASSQGTREETQYF.